The 31 T cell receptor beta chains below come from one sample, sequenced in a study of T cells in Graves' hyperthyroidism and ophthalmopathy. From RNA transcripts, TCR beta CDR3 regions were amplified. First-round RT-PCR with HTBI primers amplified the TCR CDR3 region. TCRdb re-called the multiplex PCR reads through MiXCR, storing one row per CDR3 protein. The sample yields around 760,000 distinct CDR3 sequences, around 40% seen once. The specimen was blood. These receptors originate from a woman aged 40 to 50 with Graves' hyperthyroidism.

This clonotype was detected a few times. The chain joins TRBV19 to TRBJ2-7; D is unclear. This CDR3 is built from 16 residues. Germline CDR1 LNHDA, CDR2 SQIVND (reference sequence). The V end was cut by 3 bases, the J end by 6 bases, with 21 bases between. The CDR3 spells CASSMVFGSAASEQYF. The CDR3 DNA follows: TGTGCCAGTAGTATGGTTTTCGGGTCAGCAGCCTCCGAGCAGTACTTC.

This clonotype has just a few counts. The chain carries TRBV25-1 and TRBJ1-1; perhaps TRBD1 as D (5 bases). CDR1 is MGHDK and CDR2 is SYGVNS in the germline V gene. The V and J ends lost 2 bases and 4 bases respectively, with 14 bases between them. The CDR3 length is 15 residues. The CDR3 DNA is TGTGCCAGCAGTGAAAGGAGGGGCCTGGGCACTGAAGCTTTCTTT. Its translation: CASSERRGLGTEAFF.

The chain is built from TRBV10-3 and TRBJ1-1, with D possibly being TRBD1 (5 bases). There are 17 residues in the CDR3. Germline loops: CDR1 ENHRY, CDR2 SYGVKD. Trimming pared 10 bases from V and 5 bases from J, leaving 29 bases between. The DNA of the CDR3 is TGTGCCAGCAGGCCCGAGCCTGCCAGGGTATTAACAACTGAAGCTTTCTTT. This encodes CASRPEPARVLTTEAFF.

About this clonotype itself: One end of the junction fails to match germline, which may point to a read error. The chain is built from TRBV6-5 and TRBJ1-3; D is unresolved. The CDR3 is 15 amino acids. Germline-derived CDR1 and CDR2 are MNHEY and SVGAGI. In DNA form, the CDR3 reads TGTGCCATCAGTTACGAAGGGTTCTCTGGAAACACCATATATTTT. Translating it yields CAISYEGFSGNTIYF.

This chain links TRBV10-3 with TRBJ1-2; 9 nucleotides match TRBD1. CDR1 is ENHRY, CDR2 SYGVKD, per germline. The CDR3 totals 11 residues. J gave up 7 bases and V 8 bases, and 2 bases lay outside the gene matches. The DNA of the CDR3 is TGTGCCATCGGGACAGGGTTTGGCTACACCTTC. Translating it yields CAIGTGFGYTF.

This clonotype was observed a few times. Its ends do not fully match the called genes, so a read error is possible. V is TRBV10-2 and J is TRBJ1-1; D gene uncertain. The CDR3 sequence is 12 residues long. CDR1 WSHSY and CDR2 SAAADI come from the germline V gene. Here the CDR3 DNA reads TGTGCCAGCAGTTCAAATGCCCCTGAAGCTTTCTTT. It specifies CASSSNAPEAFF.

This clonotype was observed many times. The rearrangement joins TRBV5-1 to TRBJ1-2, with a possible D match to TRBD1 (6 bases). V lost 0 bases, J lost 8 bases, and 17 bases lay in between. Germline values: CDR1 SGHRS, CDR2 YFSETQ. The CDR3 is 15 amino acids. The DNA for the CDR3 is TGCGCCAGCAGCTTGGGACAGGTGGGCTTGGTCGGCTACACCTTC. Its translation is CASSLGQVGLVGYTF. The entire variable domain, with the rest obtained from reference TRBV5-1 and TRBJ1-2, is as follows: KAGVTQTPRYLIKTRGQQVTLSCSPISGHRSVSWYQQTPGQGLQFLFEYFSETQRNKGNFPGRFSGRQFSNSRSEMNVSTLELGDSALYLCASSLGQVGLVGYTFGSGTRLTVV.

This clonotype came up many times. The V and J genes are TRBV10-3 and TRBJ1-3, with 8 bases aligning to TRBD1. This CDR3 spans 16 amino acids. Per the germline V gene, CDR1 is ENHRY and CDR2 is SYGVKD. Losses at the gene ends were 7 bases for V and 4 bases for J; bases not matched to a gene: 12. Here the CDR3 reads CAIKGTAGGSGNTIYF. The CDR3 coding sequence is TGTGCCATCAAAGGCACTGCAGGGGGCTCGGGAAACACCATATATTTT.

The chain links TRBV19 to TRBJ2-1, with 14 bases identical to TRBD2. The V gene's germline CDR1 is LNHDA and CDR2 SQIVND (reference sequence). The CDR3 spans 16 residues. Trimming at V came to 4 bases and at J to 4 bases, leaving 3 bases not matched to a gene. Written as DNA, the CDR3 is TGTGCCAGTAGTAGGGGACTAGCGGGGGCGTACAATGAGCAGTTCTTC. This translates into CASSRGLAGAYNEQFF.

This clonotype was seen a few times. The chain combines TRBV7-3 with TRBJ2-7; 10 bases are shared with TRBD1. The V gene end was trimmed by 6 bases and the J gene end by 4 bases; junction bases not matched to a gene: 6. The CDR3 length is 14 residues. Germline lookup yields CDR1 SGHTA and CDR2 FQGTGA. The CDR3 DNA reads TGTGCCAGCAGGAGACCGGGACAGGGGTACGAGCAGTACTTC. This encodes CASRRPGQGYEQYF.

The chain has TRBV5-1 and TRBJ1-1; 7 bases map to TRBD1. The V gene end was trimmed by 7 bases and the J gene end by 0 bases; junction bases not matched to a gene: 6. The CDR3 is 14 residues long. Germline CDR1 reads SGHRS; CDR2 reads YFSETQ. CDR3 sequence (DNA): TGCGCCAGCGGTTATGGGACAGTGAACACTGAAGCTTTCTTT. It codes for CASGYGTVNTEAFF.

This clonotype appeared a few times. This chain connects TRBV20-1 to TRBJ2-7, with TRBD2 identical over 15 bases. With 3 bases clipped from V and 7 bases from J, the junction kept 7 bases outside the gene matches. This CDR3 comprises 15 residues. The V gene's germline CDR1 is DFQATT and CDR2 SNEGSKA (reference sequence). Here the CDR3 reads CSARGTSGRLREQYF. For the CDR3, the DNA is TGCAGTGCTAGGGGGACTAGCGGGAGGTTACGGGAGCAGTACTTC.

The chain's CDR3 is CAISYGDNSGNTIYF. CDR3 bases: TGTGCCATCAGCTACGGAGACAACTCTGGAAACACCATATATTTT. The V gene is TRBV10-3, the J gene TRBJ1-3, with D hard to call. Germline values: CDR1 ENHRY, CDR2 SYGVKD. This CDR3 region has 15 residues. With 6 bases removed from V and 0 bases from J, the gap between germline ends came to 12 bases.

The chain combines TRBV12-3 or TRBV12-4 with TRBJ1-2; the D gene is possibly TRBD1 (5 bases). The CDR3 consists of 15 residues. V dropped 0 bases and J dropped 3 bases, with 11 bases sitting between them. CDR3 sequence (DNA): TGTGCCAGCAGTTTAGCGCTGGGGGTGTACTATGGCTACACCTTC. Protein: CASSLALGVYYGYTF.

This clonotype was counted ten times or more. The rearrangement links TRBV7-9 to TRBJ2-5; 8 nucleotides align to TRBD2. Germline V gene sequence: CDR1 SEHNR, CDR2 FQNEAQ (reference sequence). Trimming removed 5 bases from V and 5 bases from J; junction bases left unmatched: 10. The CDR3 is 15 amino acids. The CDR3 region has the DNA TGTGCCAGCAGCCGCTCCGGGACTAGAAGGGAGACCCAGTACTTC. As protein: CASSRSGTRRETQYF.

The CDR3 DNA reads TGTGCCAGCAGTGACGCCTGGGGGAATTCACCCCTCCACTTT. Translated, it gives CASSDAWGNSPLHF. The chain uses TRBV6-1 and TRBJ1-6, with D possibly matching TRBD1 (5 bases). Trimming took off 3 bases at V and 7 bases at J, with 10 bases between the two ends. Germline CDR1 MNHNS, CDR2 SASEGT. This CDR3 is 14 amino acids long.

This clonotype was observed a handful of times. This rearrangement joins TRBV2 to TRBJ2-7; 9 bases are a match to TRBD2. V dropped 8 bases and J dropped 4; count of bases not matched to a gene: 12. Germline V gene lookup returns CDR1 SNHLY and CDR2 FYNNEI. The length of the CDR3 is 15 residues. The CDR3 spells CASLGREGPRYEQYF. CDR3 bases: TGTGCCAGCTTGGGGCGGGAGGGCCCTAGGTACGAGCAGTACTTC.

The chain carries TRBV10-2 and TRBJ2-7; perhaps TRBD2 as D (5 bases). The CDR3 runs to 14 residues. Per the germline V gene, CDR1 is WSHSY and CDR2 is SAAADI. V dropped 6 bases and J dropped 2 bases, with 14 bases sitting between them. The CDR3 sequence: CASRGGSGPYEQYF. Written as DNA, the CDR3 is TGCGCCAGCAGAGGAGGATCAGGTCCCTACGAGCAGTACTTC.

This clonotype was detected ten times or more. The chain recombines TRBV7-8 with TRBJ1-1, with no clear D. The CDR3 runs 14 residues. Germline V gene lookup returns CDR1 SGHVS and CDR2 FQNEAQ. Deletions cut 2 bases from V and 1 base from J, with 8 bases between. In DNA form, the CDR3 reads TGTGCCAGCAGCTTATGGCGGGGGAACACTGAAGCTTTCTTT. Translating gives CASSLWRGNTEAFF. The variable domain in full, completed from reference TRBV7-8 and TRBJ1-1, reads GAGVSQSPRYKVAKRGQDVALRCDPISGHVSLFWYQQALGQGPEFLTYFQNEAQLDKSGLPSDRFFAERPEGSVSTLKIQRTQQEDSAVYLCASSLWRGNTEAFFGQGTRLTVV.

Comments on this clonotype: This may arise from a read error, as a much more abundant clone is one base away. The V call is TRBV2, the J call TRBJ1-4; 7 bases map to TRBD1. The CDR3 runs to 13 residues. Germline CDR1 is SNHLY and CDR2 is FYNNEI. V lost 8 bases and J lost 7; bases outside the gene matches: 7. For the CDR3, the DNA is TGTGCCAGCGGCCCCACAGGGGTTGAAAAACTGTTTTTT. Its translation: CASGPTGVEKLFF.

Concerning this clonotype itself: Because the CDR3's place on the DNA is in doubt, the DNA is left out and the CDR3 is given as listed by TCRdb. The V and J genes are TRBV7-9 and TRBJ1-4; the D call TRBD1 from the table was never checked on the DNA. The CDR3 length is 15 residues, termini included. Germline V lookup: CDR1 SEHNR, CDR2 FQNEAQ (reference sequence). CDR3 amino acids: CASSLGGQGTKNCFF.

Comments on this clonotype: One end of the junction fails to match germline, which may point to a read error. The J gene is TRBJ1-1, the V gene TRBV7-9; no clear D gene. The germline V gene encodes CDR1 SEHNR and CDR2 FQNEAQ (reference sequence). The CDR3 is 16 residues long. The CDR3 nucleotides are TGTGCCAGCAGCCCGAGGACCCTTGAAACGAACGCTGAAGCTTTCTTT. This encodes CASSPRTLETNAEAFF.

This clonotype was seen only a few times. V is TRBV5-1 and J is TRBJ1-4, with TRBD1 matching over 8 bases. The CDR3 length is 15 residues. Germline V gene sequence: CDR1 SGHRS, CDR2 YFSETQ. The V segment lost 0 bases and the J segment 7 bases; nucleotides outside the gene matches: 5. As DNA, the CDR3 is TGCGCCAGCAGCTTGGAAGGGACAGGAGGTGAAAAACTGTTTTTT. This sequence encodes CASSLEGTGGEKLFF.

This clonotype was counted only a few times. The chain links TRBV12-5 to TRBJ1-1; D unresolved. CDR3 length: 14 amino acids. Germline V gene lookup returns CDR1 LGHNT and CDR2 FRNRAP. V was pared by 3 bases and J by 0 bases, with 8 bases between. CDR3 bases: TGTGCTAGTGGTTTCCGGGCAGTGAACACTGAAGCTTTCTTT. Protein product: CASGFRAVNTEAFF.

The rearrangement uses TRBV7-9 and TRBJ2-7; the match to TRBD2 covers 7 bases. The V and J ends lost 4 bases and 7 bases, in that order; junction bases with no gene match: 19. This CDR3 is 17 amino acids long. Germline lookup yields CDR1 SEHNR and CDR2 FQNEAQ (reference sequence). Written as DNA, the CDR3 is TGTGCCAGCAGCTCGACCTTAGGGACGGGGAGGGGCAATGAGCAGTACTTC. Protein: CASSSTLGTGRGNEQYF.

This clonotype was counted at least ten times. This rearrangement joins TRBV29-1 to TRBJ1-5, with TRBD1 matching 9 bases. V shed 2 bases, J shed 6 bases, and the junction held 11 bases outside the gene matches. CDR1 is SQVTM and CDR2 is ANQGSEA in the germline V gene. The CDR3 consists of 16 residues. The CDR3 region is CSVELPGQGGGQPQHF. The DNA of the CDR3 is TGCAGCGTTGAACTTCCGGGACAGGGAGGCGGTCAGCCCCAGCATTTT. Full variable domain (missing parts from reference TRBV29-1 and TRBJ1-5): SAVISQKPSRDICQRGTSLTIQCQVDSQVTMMFWYRQQPGQSLTLIATANQGSEATYESGFVIDKFPISRPNLTFSTLTVSNMSPEDSSIYLCSVELPGQGGGQPQHFGDGTRLSIL.

This clonotype has just a few counts. The V gene is TRBV14, the J gene TRBJ2-5; D unclear. The CDR3 is 14 amino acids. V lost 0 bases and J 4 bases, leaving 9 bases between the germline ends. Germline V gives CDR1 SGHDN, CDR2 FVKESK. CDR3 loop: CASSQDFAAETQYF. CDR3 coding DNA: TGTGCCAGCAGCCAAGATTTCGCCGCAGAGACCCAGTACTTC.

Many counts were recorded for this clonotype. V is TRBV12-3 or TRBV12-4 and J is TRBJ2-7; TRBD2 aligns across 10 bases. CDR3 size: 15 residues. The V and J ends lost 5 bases and 6 bases, in that order; junction bases with no gene match: 10. The CDR3 nucleotides read TGTGCCAGCAGTCCAATAGCGGGAGGAATGGTCGAGCAGTACTTC. Its translation is CASSPIAGGMVEQYF.

This clonotype was detected many times. The J gene is TRBJ1-1, the V gene TRBV10-1; TRBD1 is a possible D gene (5 bases). Germline CDR1 and CDR2: WNHNN and SYGVQD (reference sequence). V lost 10 bases to trimming and J lost 6 bases, with 18 bases between them. There are 13 residues in the CDR3. The DNA for the CDR3 is TGCGCCACCAGAGACTTACTGGGGGCTGAAGCTTTCTTT. Its translation is CATRDLLGAEAFF.

The V call is TRBV19, the J call TRBJ2-2; D is perhaps TRBD1 (5 bases). CDR1 and CDR2 (germline): LNHDA, SQIVND (reference sequence). This CDR3 spans 15 amino acids. The V gene lost 4 bases and the J gene lost 0 bases, with 9 bases spanning the gap. CDR3 sequence: CASSRGQTNTGELFF. The CDR3 region has the DNA TGTGCCAGTAGTAGAGGACAAACGAACACCGGGGAGCTGTTTTTT.

This clonotype was detected only a few times. The chain links TRBV12-3 or TRBV12-4 to TRBJ1-5, with 10 bases aligning to TRBD1. The junction had 7 bases not matched to a gene; V was cut back by 5 bases and J by 3 bases. The CDR3 extends over 16 amino acids. The CDR3 loop reads CASSLTGTGDNQPQHF. For the CDR3, the DNA is TGTGCCAGCAGTCTCACCGGGACAGGGGACAATCAGCCCCAGCATTTT.